This TCR beta chain was found in a study of control samples from healthy donors and cancer patients. Here immunoSEQ multiplex PCR was the method, and the copy in TCRdb shows in-frame clones only, minus some. The sample lists tens of thousands of clones, about 90% seen once, with 4% in the top ten. The germline V gene has CDR1 SGHAT and CDR2 FQNNGV. This CDR3 comprises 13 residues. The ends lost 8 bases at V and 8 bases at J; junction bases unmatched: 7. This clone was observed a single time. The TCR originated in a woman aged 45-65 years in good health. The rearrangement joins TRBV11-2 to TRBJ1-4, with TRBD1 matching 8 bases. The specimen sequenced was blood. CDR3 in amino acids: CASAQGGDEKLFF. In DNA, the CDR3 is TGTGCCAGCGCACAGGGGGGGGACGAAAAACTGTTTTTT.